One and the same sample provided the 9 T cell receptor beta chains below, sequenced in a study of OX40 agonist ivuxolimab in advanced cancers. The data were produced by immunoSEQ multiplex PCR, yet TCRdb's version contains in-frame clones alone and is incomplete. The sample holds around 77,000 clones, just over 90% seen once. Specimen: CD4+ or CD8+ T cells sorted from blood, collected in a trial of the OX40 agonist ivuxolimab. These receptors came from an adult with an advanced solid tumor such as melanoma, head and neck, liver or kidney cancer.

CDR3 residues: CASSSGVWEQYF. In DNA, the CDR3 is TGTGCCAGCAGTTCTGGGGTTTGGGAGCAGTACTTC. V usage is TRBV6-6 and J usage is TRBJ2-7; D uncertain. The germline V and J ends were trimmed by 4 bases and 7 bases, with 11 bases remaining between them. This CDR3 has 12 residues. The germline V gene encodes CDR1 MNHNY and CDR2 SVGAGI (reference sequence).

The V and J genes are TRBV19 and TRBJ1-4; the D gene is possibly TRBD1 (5 bases). Trimming removed 5 bases at V and 0 bases at J, with 10 bases between. The germline V gene has CDR1 LNHDA and CDR2 SQIVND (reference sequence). The CDR3 is 15 residues long. CDR3 DNA: TGTGCCAGTAGTGGTCAGGGCGCAACTAATGAAAAACTGTTTTTT. It translates to CASSGQGATNEKLFF.

V is TRBV28 and J is TRBJ2-3, with 9 bases lining up with TRBD2. This CDR3 region has 16 residues. Germline V gives CDR1 MDHEN, CDR2 SYDVKM. V lost 0 bases, J lost 2 bases, and 3 bases stayed unmatched. CDR3 residues: CASSLWLAGYTDTQYF. CDR3 nucleotide sequence: TGTGCCAGCAGTTTATGGCTAGCGGGGTACACAGATACGCAGTATTTT.

V usage is TRBV7-9 and J usage is TRBJ2-1; no definite D call. Per the germline V gene, CDR1 is SEHNR and CDR2 is FQNEAQ (reference sequence). CDR3 length equals 13 residues. V was shortened by 1 base and J by 8 bases, with 9 bases between the two germline ends. CDR3 residues: CASSLDRLDEQFF. The CDR3, as DNA: TGTGCCAGCAGCTTAGACCGATTAGATGAGCAGTTCTTC.

The chain employs TRBV4-3 and TRBJ2-2, with a weak D call TRBD1 (6 bases). CDR3 length: 15 residues. The germline V gene encodes CDR1 LGHNA and CDR2 YSLEER. Trimming took off 3 bases at V and 1 base at J, with 9 bases between the two ends. CDR3 in DNA: TGCGCCAGCAGCCAGGGGACACTGAACACCGGGGAGCTGTTTTTT. Translated: CASSQGTLNTGELFF.

The chain has TRBV7-8 and TRBJ1-2; the match to TRBD1 covers 9 bases. The length of the CDR3 is 14 residues. V trimming: 1 base; J trimming: 4 bases; junction bases outside the gene matches: 1. Germline V gene lookup returns CDR1 SGHVS and CDR2 FQNEAQ. The CDR3 DNA follows: TGTGCCAGCAGCTTAGGGGACAGGGCCTATGGCTACACCTTC. Translating gives CASSLGDRAYGYTF.

The chain employs TRBV5-5 and TRBJ1-5; D is unclear. This CDR3 region has 14 residues. Germline CDR1 and CDR2: SGHKS and YYEKEE (reference sequence). Trimming shortened V by 0 bases and J by 1 base, and 5 bases separated the two germline ends. CDR3: CASSLGSSNQPQHF. For the CDR3, the DNA is TGTGCCAGCAGCTTGGGGTCCAGCAATCAGCCCCAGCATTTT.

The rearrangement uses TRBV6-1 and TRBJ1-1, with unresolved D. This CDR3 comprises 14 residues. Germline V gene lookup returns CDR1 MNHNS and CDR2 SASEGT. Trimming removed 4 bases from V and 1 base from J, with 10 bases in between. In DNA, the CDR3 is TGTGCCAGCAGTGGAGTTTGGGGGAACACTGAAGCTTTCTTT. Translated: CASSGVWGNTEAFF.

The chain couples TRBV2 to TRBJ2-7; 8 bases map to TRBD1. Trimming at V came to 4 bases and at J to 7 bases, leaving 9 bases not matched to a gene. There are 14 residues in the CDR3. Germline V CDR1 and CDR2: SNHLY, FYNNEI. CDR3: CASSVDQGAREQYF. The CDR3 DNA is TGTGCCAGCAGTGTAGACCAGGGGGCGCGGGAGCAGTACTTC.